Each of the 2 T cell receptor beta chains below was sequenced from the same sample in a study of cytomegalovirus exposure and HLA in healthy donors. The study ran its PCR with 60 Vbeta and 13 Jbeta primers. Clones were read by immunoSEQ multiplex PCR, and TCRdb kept only the in-frame ones, dropping some. The table has under 100,000 clones, approximately 80% seen once; the top ten hold 3% to 3.5%. Sequencing input: PBMCs. The receptors here all came from a man aged 45-60 years in good health and CMV-seronegative.

V is TRBV2 and J is TRBJ2-5, with 12 bases lining up with TRBD2. This CDR3 is 15 amino acids long. V trimming: 8 bases; J trimming: 1 base; junction bases outside the gene matches: 5. CDR1 and CDR2 from the germline V gene are SNHLY and FYNNEI. The CDR3 here is CASGGTSGSQETQYF. In nucleotides, the CDR3 is TGTGCCAGCGGGGGGACTAGCGGGTCCCAAGAGACCCAGTACTTC.

The chain recombines TRBV18 with TRBJ2-4, with 8 bases matching TRBD2. After removal of 0 bases from V and 0 bases from J, the junction contained 4 bases not matched to a gene. This CDR3 is 17 amino acids long. Per germline, CDR1 KGHSH and CDR2 LQKENI. CDR3 sequence reads: CASSPPSSGLAKNIQYF. The CDR3 nucleotides are TGTGCCAGCTCACCACCGTCTAGCGGGCTAGCCAAAAACATTCAGTACTTC.